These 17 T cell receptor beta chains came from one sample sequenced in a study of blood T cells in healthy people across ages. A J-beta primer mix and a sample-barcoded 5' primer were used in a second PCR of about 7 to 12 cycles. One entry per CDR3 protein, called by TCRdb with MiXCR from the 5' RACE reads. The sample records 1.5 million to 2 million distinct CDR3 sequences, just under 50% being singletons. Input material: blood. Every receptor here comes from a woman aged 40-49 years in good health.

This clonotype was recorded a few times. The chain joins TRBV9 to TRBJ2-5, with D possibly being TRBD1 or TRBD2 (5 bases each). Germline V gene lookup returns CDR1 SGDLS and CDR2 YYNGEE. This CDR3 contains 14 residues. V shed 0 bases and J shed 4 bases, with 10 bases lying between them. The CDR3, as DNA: TGTGCCAGCAGCGTAGGGGTGGGACCAGAGACCCAGTACTTC. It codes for CASSVGVGPETQYF. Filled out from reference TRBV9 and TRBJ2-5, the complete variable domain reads DSGVTQTPKHLITATGQRVTLRCSPRSGDLSVYWYQQSLDQGLQFLIQYYNGEERAKGNILERFSAQQFPDLHSELNLSSLELGDSALYFCASSVGVGPETQYFGPGTRLLVL.

The CDR3, as DNA: TGTGCCAGCAGTACCAGGGAAAGCACAGATACGCAGTATTTT. It encodes CASSTRESTDTQYF. The chain employs TRBV12-3 or TRBV12-4 and TRBJ2-3, with D possibly matching TRBD1 (5 bases). CDR3 length: 14 residues. The V and J ends lost 5 bases and 0 bases respectively, with 9 bases between them.

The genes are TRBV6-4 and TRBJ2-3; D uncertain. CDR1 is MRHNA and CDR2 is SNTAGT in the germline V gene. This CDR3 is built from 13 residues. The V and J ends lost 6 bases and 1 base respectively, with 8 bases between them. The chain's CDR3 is CASSDDRTDTQYF. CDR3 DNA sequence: TGTGCCAGCAGCGATGACCGCACAGATACGCAGTATTTT.

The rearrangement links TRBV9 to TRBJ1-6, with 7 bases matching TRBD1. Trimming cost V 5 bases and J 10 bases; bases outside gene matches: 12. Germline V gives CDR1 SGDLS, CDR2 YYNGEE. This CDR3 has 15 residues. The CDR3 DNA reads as TGTGCCAGCAGGGCCGGACAGGCTGGGGGCTCACCCCTCCACTTT. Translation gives CASRAGQAGGSPLHF.

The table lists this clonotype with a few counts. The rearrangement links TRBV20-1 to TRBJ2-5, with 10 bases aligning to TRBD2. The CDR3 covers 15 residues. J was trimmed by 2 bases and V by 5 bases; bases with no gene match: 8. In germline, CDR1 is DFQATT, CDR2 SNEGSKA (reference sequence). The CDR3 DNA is TGCAGTGCTTTAAGCGGGGGGGCCTTGCAAGAGACCCAGTACTTC. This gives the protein CSALSGGALQETQYF.

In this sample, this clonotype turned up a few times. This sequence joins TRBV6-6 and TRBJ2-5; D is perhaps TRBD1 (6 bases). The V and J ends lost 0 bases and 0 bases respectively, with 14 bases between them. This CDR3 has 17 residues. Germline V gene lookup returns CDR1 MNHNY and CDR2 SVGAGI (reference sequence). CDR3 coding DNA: TGTGCCAGCAGTTACTCCCGTCGACAGGAGTACCAAGAGACCCAGTACTTC. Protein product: CASSYSRRQEYQETQYF.

This chain's CDR3 is CASSEMGGDTEAFF. The DNA for the CDR3 is TGTGCCAGCAGTGAAATGGGGGGGGACACTGAAGCTTTCTTT. V gene TRBV25-1 combines with J gene TRBJ1-1; weak D call: TRBD1 (5 bases). Germline CDR1 and CDR2: MGHDK and SYGVNS. The CDR3 runs to 14 residues. Deletions cut 2 bases from V and 3 bases from J, with 10 bases between.

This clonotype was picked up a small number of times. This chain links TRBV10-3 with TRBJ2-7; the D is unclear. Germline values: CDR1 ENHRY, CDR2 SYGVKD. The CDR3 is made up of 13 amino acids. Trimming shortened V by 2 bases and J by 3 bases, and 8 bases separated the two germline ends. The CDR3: CAISERLDYEQYF. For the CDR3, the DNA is TGTGCCATCAGTGAGAGACTGGACTACGAGCAGTACTTC.

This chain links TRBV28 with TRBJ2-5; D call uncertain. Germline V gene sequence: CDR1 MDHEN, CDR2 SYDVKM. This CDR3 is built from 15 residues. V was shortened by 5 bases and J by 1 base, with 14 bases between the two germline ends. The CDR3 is CASSIPTSSQETQYF. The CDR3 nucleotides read TGTGCCAGCAGTATTCCGACTTCCTCCCAAGAGACCCAGTACTTC.

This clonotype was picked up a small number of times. The CDR3 DNA follows: TGCAGCGTTGAAGCCCTCGAGGTAGCGGGGTATTCCTACAATGAGCAGTTCTTC. Its protein product is CSVEALEVAGYSYNEQFF. This rearrangement joins TRBV29-1 to TRBJ2-1; 8 positions agree with TRBD2. This CDR3 region has 18 residues. Germline V gene data show CDR1 as SQVTM and CDR2 as ANQGSEA. Germline trimming cut 1 base from V and 1 base from J; bases unmatched to any gene: 12.

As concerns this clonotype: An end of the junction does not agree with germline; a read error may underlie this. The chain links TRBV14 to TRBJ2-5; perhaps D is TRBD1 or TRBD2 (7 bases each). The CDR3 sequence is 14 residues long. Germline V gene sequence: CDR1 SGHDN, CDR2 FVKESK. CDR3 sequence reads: CASGHAGGEQTQYF. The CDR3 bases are TGTGCCAGCGGCCACGCAGGGGGGGAACAGACCCAGTACTTC.

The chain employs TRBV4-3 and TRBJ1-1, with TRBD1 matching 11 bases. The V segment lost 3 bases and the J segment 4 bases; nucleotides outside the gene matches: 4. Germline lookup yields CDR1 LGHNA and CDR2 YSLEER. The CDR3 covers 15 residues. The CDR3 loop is CASSQTGTGGTEAFF. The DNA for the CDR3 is TGCGCCAGCAGCCAGACCGGGACAGGGGGCACTGAAGCTTTCTTT.

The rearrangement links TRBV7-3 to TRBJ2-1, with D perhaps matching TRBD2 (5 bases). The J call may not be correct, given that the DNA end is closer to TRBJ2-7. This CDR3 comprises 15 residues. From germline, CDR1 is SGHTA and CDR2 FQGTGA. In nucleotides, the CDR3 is TGTGCCAGCAGGGGTGAGGGAGAGATATACAATGAGCAGTACTTC. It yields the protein CASRGEGEIYNEQYF.

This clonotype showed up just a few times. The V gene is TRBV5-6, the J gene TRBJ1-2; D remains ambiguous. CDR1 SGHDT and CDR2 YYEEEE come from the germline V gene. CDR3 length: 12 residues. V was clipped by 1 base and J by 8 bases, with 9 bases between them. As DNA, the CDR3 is TGTGCCAGCAGCTTGAAGTTTCAGGGCTACACCTTC. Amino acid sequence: CASSLKFQGYTF.

The DNA of the CDR3 is TGTGCCAGCAGCCAAGTAGAGCGGGATCAGCCCCAGCATTTT. It yields the protein CASSQVERDQPQHF. This chain links TRBV4-2 with TRBJ1-5, with unresolved D. V was pared by 1 base and J by 5 bases, with 9 bases between. CDR3 length: 14 amino acids. Per the germline V gene, CDR1 is LGHNA and CDR2 is YNFKEQ.

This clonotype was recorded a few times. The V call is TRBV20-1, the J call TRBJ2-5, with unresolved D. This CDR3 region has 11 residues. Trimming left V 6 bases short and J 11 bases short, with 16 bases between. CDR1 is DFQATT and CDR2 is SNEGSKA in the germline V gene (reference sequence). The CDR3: CSASSYNEQYF. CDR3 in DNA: TGCAGTGCAAGCTCCTACAATGAGCAGTACTTC.

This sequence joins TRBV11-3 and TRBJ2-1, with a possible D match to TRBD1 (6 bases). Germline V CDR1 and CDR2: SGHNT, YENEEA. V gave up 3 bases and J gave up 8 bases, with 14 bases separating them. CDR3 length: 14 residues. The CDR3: CASSFGRGVHEQFF. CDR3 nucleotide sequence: TGTGCCAGCAGCTTCGGCAGGGGAGTCCATGAGCAGTTCTTC.